Below are 9 T cell receptor delta chains sequenced from a single sample in a study of γδ T cells in repeated Plasmodium falciparum infection. TCRdb reanalyzed the multiplex PCR reads using CATT. The sample records approximately 53,000 delta-chain clones, over 1.5% being singletons. Gammadelta T cells were flow-sorted from PBMC into Vgamma9/Vdelta2+ and Vdelta2-negative populations for bulk analysis. The material sequenced was gamma-delta T cells from blood. These receptor sequences come from a pool of human donors (malaria-infected and uninfected, not separated).

Concerning this clone: This likely came from a read error, as a far larger clone is one base away. The identical CDR3 is also encoded by other nucleotide sequences in the sample. This sequence joins TRDV2 and TRDJ1; 13 nucleotides align to TRDD3. Here the J gene came from matching the DNA to germline, since TCRdb omits it. Looked up from germline, CDR1 is GEAIGNYY and CDR2 is EKD. The CDR3 loop spans 19 amino acids. The CDR3 sequence is CACDTGYWGIRRYTDKLIF. DNA of the CDR3: TGCGCCTGTGACACCGGATACTGGGGGATACGCCGGTACACCGATAAACTCATCTTT.

This clone was seen repeatedly, ten times or more. The likely explanation is a read error, given a far larger clone one base away. Additional DNA sequences in this sample encode the identical CDR3. J is TRDJ1 and V is TRDV1; possible D gene TRDD3, 5 bases. Trimming removed 2 bases at V and 0 bases at J, with 28 bases between. Per germline, CDR1 TSWWSYY and CDR2 QGS. The CDR3 loop spans 21 amino acids. The CDR3 spells CALGECHLDRGGYGYTDKLIF. CDR3 DNA sequence: TGTGCTCTTGGGGAATGCCACCTAGACCGCGGGGGGTACGGGTACACCGATAAACTCATCTTT.

Comment on this clone: TCRdb's protein for this DNA is that of a much larger clone and differs from the translation at residue 16, likely a read error; the protein shown is the DNA translation. The chain has TRDV3 and TRDJ1, with 13 nucleotides matching TRDD3. TCRdb offers no J gene call, so here the DNA was matched to germline to obtain one. The V gene end was trimmed by 4 bases and the J gene end by 3 bases; junction bases not matched to a gene: 26. The CDR3 length is 21 residues. Germline V lookup: CDR1 TVYSNPD, CDR2 GDNSRS (reference sequence). The CDR3 bases are TGTGCCTCCACATCTTCCTTACGGTACACTGGGGGATACGGTTACGCCGATAAACTCATCTTT. This codes for CASTSSLRYTGGYGYADKLIF.

Of note for this clone: A read error is the likely source, as a far larger clone sits one nucleotide away. This sample includes further DNA sequences coding for the same CDR3. This rearrangement joins TRDV3 to TRDJ1; 13 nucleotides match TRDD3. Trimming cost V 4 bases and J 6 bases; bases outside gene matches: 23. This CDR3 spans 19 amino acids. Germline assignment: CDR1 TVYSNPD and CDR2 GDNSRS (reference sequence). The chain's CDR3 is CAYVPSSYWGIRRDNKLIF. Written as DNA, the CDR3 is TGTGCCTATGTCCCGAGCTCTTACTGGGGGATACGAAGGGATAATAAACTCATCTTT.

This clone was found many times. A far larger clone lies a single base away; this is likely a read error. Other DNA variants within this sample encode the same CDR3. V is TRDV1 and J is TRDJ1; 8 bases line up with TRDD3. V was clipped by 3 bases and J by 6 bases; unmatched bases: 18. CDR3 length: 18 amino acids. Germline CDR1 is TSWWSYY and CDR2 is QGS. CDR3 sequence (DNA): TGTGCTCTTGGGGACCCCTTCCCTGCAGTCTGGGGATACTATAAACTCATCTTT. It is translated as CALGDPFPAVWGYYKLIF.

This clone was observed a handful of times. The TCRdb protein comes from a much larger clone and disagrees with this DNA's translation at residue 3, likely due to a read error; the protein given here is derived from the DNA. This chain joins TRDV2 and TRDJ2; 8 nucleotides line up with TRDD3. The J gene comes from matching the DNA to germline here; TCRdb lacks it. CDR3 length: 16 amino acids. The V gene's germline CDR1 is GEAIGNYY and CDR2 EKD. The CDR3 sequence: CARDTLGDPLTAQLFF. CDR3 coding DNA: TGTGCCCGTGACACCCTGGGGGACCCTTTGACAGCACAACTCTTCTTT.

On this clone itself: With only one base between it and a far larger clone, this is likely a read error. The sample holds other DNA sequences that translate to the same CDR3. The CDR3 here is CALGELGPTPSGIEPQLFF. DNA for the CDR3: TGTGCTCTTGGGGAGCTGGGTCCGACCCCCTCGGGGATCGAACCACAACTCTTCTTT. J is TRDJ2 and V is TRDV1, with D tentatively TRDD3 (6 bases). The CDR3 loop spans 19 amino acids. Germline V gene lookup returns CDR1 TSWWSYY and CDR2 QGS. V shed 3 bases and J shed 9 bases, with 29 bases lying between them.

This clone was counted only a few times. TCRdb pairs this DNA with a much larger clone's protein that differs at residue 5, likely a read error; the protein shown was translated from the DNA. V usage is TRDV1 and J usage is TRDJ1; 11 bases agree with TRDD3. TCRdb leaves out the J gene; it was filled in here by matching the DNA to germline. Per germline, CDR1 TSWWSYY and CDR2 QGS. Losses at the gene ends were 4 bases for V and 0 bases for J; bases not matched to a gene: 28. The CDR3 loop spans 24 amino acids. The CDR3 sequence is CALGGLLGPSTYWGIILYTDKLIF. CDR3 DNA: TGTGCTCTTGGGGGACTATTGGGGCCTTCCACGTACTGGGGGATAATTTTGTACACCGATAAACTCATCTTT.

In regard to this clone: The protein in TCRdb stems from a much larger clone and differs at residue 3 from this DNA's translation, likely a read error; here the protein is translated from the DNA. The chain carries TRDV1 and TRDJ1; D might be TRDD2 or TRDD3, each matching 6 bases. No J gene is reported in TCRdb; it was inferred here by comparing the DNA with germline. Germline CDR1 and CDR2: TSWWSYY and QGS. The CDR3 has 19 amino acids. The CDR3 loop is CAPGDRLPSQGVYTDKLIF. For the CDR3, the DNA is TGTGCTCCTGGGGACCGTTTACCTTCCCAAGGGGTCTACACCGATAAACTCATCTTT.